Detailed here is one T cell receptor beta chain. Its antigen is not known. This sample is part of a study of blood T cells in healthy people across ages. Whole-study results and caveats: TCR beta diversity per million T cells fell roughly linearly with age.

The authors ran a second PCR of 7 to 11 cycles using a sample-barcoded 5' primer and a J-beta primer mix. MiXCR, run by TCRdb on the 5' RACE reads, gives a single entry per CDR3 protein. Of 850,000 to 1,000,000 distinct CDR3 sequences listed, approximately 50% are singletons. At least 5 micrograms of total RNA were extracted per sample. The sequenced sample consisted of blood. This receptor was taken from a woman aged 55-70 years in good health.

CDR3 amino acids: CASSQGTRGNQPQHF. The DNA for the CDR3 is TGTGCCAGCAGCCAAGGGACCCGGGGAAATCAGCCCCAGCATTTT. The chain couples TRBV3-1 to TRBJ1-5; no clear D gene. CDR3 length: 15 residues. V dropped 1 base and J dropped 4 bases, with 11 bases sitting between them. Germline lookup yields CDR1 LGHDT and CDR2 YNNKEL (reference sequence).